These T cell receptor beta chains were read from a single sample in a study of Ad26.COV2.S vaccination and SARS-CoV-2 variants. The assay was immunoSEQ multiplex PCR, and TCRdb's table has in-frame clones only and misses some. The profile shows approximately 400,000 clones, 83% of them singletons. Sample: peripheral blood, taken in a trial of Ad26.COV2.S vaccine versus placebo. The receptors stem from a person aged 18-65 years who received the Ad26.COV2.S COVID-19 vaccine or a placebo. CDR3s include the opening cysteine and the closing phenylalanine or tryptophan. The D gene is left open where the match is weak. For some rows the clone size is stated as once, few or many, or as a class when expanded; others skip it.

J gene | V gene | D gene | clone size | CDR3 protein | CDR3 DNA
TRBJ2-3 | TRBV5-8 | - | - | CASTFGGGITDTQYF | TGTGCCAGCACCTTCGGTGGGGGTATCACAGATACGCAGTATTTT
TRBJ1-3 | TRBV9 | - | - | CASSAHRGAFGNTIYF | TGTGCCAGCAGCGCCCATAGGGGCGCATTTGGAAACACCATATATTTT
TRBJ1-1 | TRBV3-1/TRBV3-2 | - | - | CASSQQAGAEAFF | TGTGCCAGCAGCCAGCAAGCGGGCGCTGAAGCTTTCTTT
TRBJ1-6 | TRBV19 | - | - | CASSRSRAGSSPLHF | TGTGCCAGTAGTAGGAGTAGAGCAGGGAGCTCACCCCTCCACTTT
TRBJ2-7 | TRBV5-1 | - | once | CASALDRLITYEQYF | TGCGCCAGCGCCCTCGACAGGCTCATAACCTACGAGCAGTACTTC
TRBJ1-1 | TRBV30 | - | - | CAWTSGGQGAFF | TGTGCCTGGACCTCCGGGGGGCAAGGTGCTTTCTTT
TRBJ1-1 | TRBV19 | - | - | CASSVGLRGMNTEAFF | TGTGCCAGTAGTGTTGGACTGAGGGGGATGAACACTGAAGCTTTCTTT
TRBJ1-2 | TRBV7-8 | - | - | CASSTRQVDGYTF | TGTGCCAGCAGCACGCGACAGGTGGATGGCTACACCTTC
TRBJ1-1 | TRBV5-4 | - | - | CASSLAANTEAFF | TGTGCCAGCAGCTTAGCGGCCAACACTGAAGCTTTCTTT
TRBJ2-7 | TRBV29-1 | TRBD1 | - | CSGGTGTAEQYF | TGCAGCGGGGGGACAGGTACAGCCGAGCAGTACTTC
TRBJ1-3 | TRBV6-5 | - | - | CASSYTSLSGNTIYF | TGTGCCAGCAGTTACACTTCCCTCTCTGGAAACACCATATATTTT
TRBJ2-3 | TRBV6-5 | TRBD2 | - | CASRTSGGGAGTQYF | TGTGCCAGCAGGACTTCAGGCGGGGGGGCTGGTACGCAGTATTTT
TRBJ1-2 | TRBV9 | TRBD1 | few | CASSSYDRVYGYTF | TGTGCCAGCAGCTCCTACGACAGGGTATATGGCTACACCTTC
TRBJ1-1 | TRBV7-9 | TRBD1 | - | CASSPGQGMNTEAFF | TGTGCCAGCAGCCCTGGACAGGGCATGAACACTGAAGCTTTCTTT
TRBJ1-5 | TRBV19 | TRBD1 | - | CASSIRGPVGNQPQHF | TGTGCCAGTAGTATCAGGGGGCCGGTGGGCAATCAGCCCCAGCATTTT